This T cell receptor beta chain was identified in a study of blood T cell repertoires in COVID-19. Sequencing was performed with immunoSEQ multiplex PCR; in TCRdb, only in-frame clones are kept and a portion is missing. The sample contains some 130,000 clones, around 73% of which appear only once. Per germline, CDR1 SGHTS and CDR2 YDEGEE. With 4 bases clipped from V and 1 base from J, the junction kept 5 bases outside the gene matches. The CDR3 extends over 16 amino acids. The sequence was collected from a man in his fifties or sixties who had recovered from COVID-19. The rearrangement links TRBV5-8 to TRBJ1-5; 10 bases are a match to TRBD1. Sample: peripheral blood. As DNA, the CDR3 is TGTGCCAGCAGCCGGACAGGGGGAATGAGCAATCAGCCCCAGCATTTT. It translates to CASSRTGGMSNQPQHF. The full variable domain, completed using reference TRBV5-8 and TRBJ1-5, is EAGVTQSPTHLIKTRGQQATLRCSPISGHTSVYWYQQALGLGLQFLLWYDEGEERNRGNFPPRFSGRQFPNYSSELNVNALELEDSALYLCASSRTGGMSNQPQHFGDGTRLSIL.